These 27 T cell receptor beta chains came from one sample sequenced in a study of cytomegalovirus exposure and HLA in healthy donors listed by TCRdb under 2017. Libraries came from the immunoSEQ multiplex PCR assay. A mixture of 60 forward primers for TCR Vbeta segments and 13 reverse primers for TCR Jbeta segments was used in the multiplex PCR. The table comes from immuneACCESS by way of TCRdb, which keeps in-frame sequences with V and J called. Part of the clones is missing from these tables; in studies checked, under half for an unresolved V gene and the rest for unknown reasons. The sample profile shows 130,000 or so clones; 75% to 90% of them were found once. 2.1% of the sample rests with the top ten. The specimen sequenced was PBMCs. The receptors originated from a young man in good health and CMV-seronegative.

The J gene is TRBJ2-5, the V gene TRBV7-9; perhaps TRBD1 as D (6 bases). V lost 2 bases and J 4 bases, leaving 14 bases between the germline ends. Germline CDR1 SEHNR, CDR2 FQNEAQ (reference sequence). CDR3 size: 15 residues. The CDR3 coding sequence is TGTGCCAGCAGCTTAAAGGATCGCAGGGGAGAGACCCAGTACTTC. Translated, it gives CASSLKDRRGETQYF. Filled out from reference TRBV7-9 and TRBJ2-5, the complete variable domain reads DTGVSQNPRHKITKRGQNVTFRCDPISEHNRLYWYRQTLGQGPEFLTYFQNEAQLEKSRLLSDRFSAERPKGSFSTLEIQRTEQGDSAMYLCASSLKDRRGETQYFGPGTRLLVL.

The CDR3 DNA reads as TGTGCCAGCAGGCGAACTATAACGGAAAAGACCCAGTACTTC. Translated: CASRRTITEKTQYF. The gene calls are TRBV7-6 and TRBJ2-5; D is undetermined. V was cut by 6 bases and J by 6 bases, with 17 bases left in between. Germline V gene data show CDR1 as SGHVS and CDR2 as FNYEAQ. The CDR3 is 14 amino acids.

This clone was observed a single time. The rearrangement joins TRBV19 to TRBJ2-3; D might be TRBD2 (6 bases). The germline V gene has CDR1 LNHDA and CDR2 SQIVND (reference sequence). Trimming left V 3 bases short and J 1 base short, with 17 bases between. This CDR3 is 17 amino acids long. The CDR3 DNA reads TGTGCCAGTAGTATGAAGAGGGGAGGTAGTGGCACAGATACGCAGTATTTT. Amino acids: CASSMKRGGSGTDTQYF.

V and J are TRBV18 and TRBJ2-2; no clear D gene. The germline CDR1 and CDR2 sequences are KGHSH and LQKENI. Trimming took off 5 bases at V and 6 bases at J, with 13 bases between the two ends. The CDR3 has 14 amino acids. CDR3 region: CASSSPDNPGELFF. The CDR3 DNA sequence: TGTGCCAGCTCATCGCCCGACAACCCCGGGGAGCTGTTTTTT.

V and J are TRBV30 and TRBJ1-2; TRBD1 agrees at 10 bases. V lost 8 bases, J lost 4 bases, and 7 bases stayed unmatched. The germline gives CDR1 GTSNPN, CDR2 SVGIG (reference sequence). The CDR3 has 13 amino acids. The CDR3 protein is CAGGQGRGYGYTF. The CDR3 DNA reads TGTGCCGGGGGACAGGGGCGAGGCTATGGCTACACCTTC.

As DNA, the CDR3 is TGCGCCAGCAGCCAAGTGAAGGGGATTGGCTACACCTTC. Protein sequence: CASSQVKGIGYTF. The chain recombines TRBV4-3 with TRBJ1-2; a weak D match, TRBD1 (5 bases). V lost 1 base to trimming and J lost 7 bases, with 10 bases between them. This CDR3 comprises 13 residues. Germline CDR1 and CDR2: LGHNA and YSLEER.

The rearrangement links TRBV6-5 to TRBJ1-2, with a tentative D call TRBD1 (5 bases). The CDR3 consists of 13 residues. From germline, CDR1 is MNHEY and CDR2 SVGAGI. Trimming stripped 11 bases from V and 5 bases from J, with 18 bases between. The CDR3 region is CAGGGELLYGYTF. DNA of the CDR3: TGTGCCGGCGGGGGGGAGTTGTTATATGGCTACACCTTC.

The rearrangement uses TRBV4-3 and TRBJ2-7; 11 nucleotides agree with TRBD1. J gave up 2 bases and V 6 bases, and 3 bases lay outside the gene matches. Per germline, CDR1 LGHNA and CDR2 YSLEER. This CDR3 region has 14 residues. CDR3 sequence: CASSWDRGTYEQYF. The CDR3 region has the DNA TGCGCCAGCAGTTGGGACAGGGGGACCTACGAGCAGTACTTC.

This clone was seen once. The chain recombines TRBV11-3 with TRBJ2-1; 11 bases align to TRBD2. V was clipped by 2 bases and J by 6 bases; unmatched bases: 6. Germline assignment: CDR1 SGHNT and CDR2 YENEEA. The CDR3 contains 16 residues. The CDR3 spells CASSLIGSGGGNEQFF. The CDR3 coding sequence is TGTGCCAGCAGCTTAATAGGTAGCGGGGGGGGCAATGAGCAGTTCTTC.

The V gene is TRBV9, the J gene TRBJ1-2; D is perhaps TRBD1 (5 bases). Between the trimmed V and J ends, which lost 6 bases and 4 bases, there was a span of 10 bases. The CDR3 covers 12 residues. The germline gives CDR1 SGDLS, CDR2 YYNGEE. The CDR3 loop reads CASNGGTYGYTF. DNA of the CDR3: TGTGCCAGCAATGGGGGGACCTATGGCTACACCTTC.

The chain has TRBV4-1 and TRBJ1-2, with 12 bases that match TRBD1. The V gene end was trimmed by 4 bases and the J gene end by 3 bases; junction bases not matched to a gene: 9. Germline CDR1 and CDR2: MGHRA and YSYEKL. The CDR3 is made up of 17 amino acids. The chain's CDR3 is CASSPSGTGGRYYGYTF. For the CDR3, the DNA is TGCGCCAGCAGCCCCTCCGGGACAGGGGGCAGGTACTATGGCTACACCTTC.

The chain links TRBV7-9 to TRBJ1-2; tentative D call: TRBD1 (6 bases). Germline-derived CDR1 and CDR2 are SEHNR and FQNEAQ (reference sequence). This CDR3 region has 13 residues. Trimming stripped 4 bases from V and 4 bases from J, with 10 bases between. The CDR3: CASSSDRSYGYTF. CDR3 sequence (DNA): TGTGCCAGCAGCTCAGACAGGAGCTATGGCTACACCTTC. Full variable domain (rest looked up from reference TRBV7-9 and TRBJ1-2): DTGVSQNPRHKITKRGQNVTFRCDPISEHNRLYWYRQTLGQGPEFLTYFQNEAQLEKSRLLSDRFSAERPKGSFSTLEIQRTEQGDSAMYLCASSSDRSYGYTFGSGTRLTVV.

The chain combines TRBV11-2 with TRBJ1-2; TRBD1 agrees at 8 bases. V gave up 5 bases and J gave up 8 bases; unmatched junction bases: 13. The CDR3 loop spans 15 amino acids. Germline V gene lookup returns CDR1 SGHAT and CDR2 FQNNGV. This CDR3 reads CASSHPGQGTGGYTF. CDR3 DNA sequence: TGTGCCAGCAGCCACCCCGGACAGGGTACGGGAGGCTACACCTTC.

The chain uses TRBV10-2 and TRBJ1-1, with a possible D match to TRBD1 (6 bases). The CDR3 contains 13 residues. The V end lost 7 bases, the J end lost 8 bases, and 17 bases lay between the germline ends. Per the germline V gene, CDR1 is WSHSY and CDR2 is SAAADI. CDR3 bases: TGCGCCAGCACCATAATTCAGGGGTGGGAAGCTTTCTTT. Its protein is CASTIIQGWEAFF.

The V and J genes are TRBV10-2 and TRBJ2-7, with D possibly TRBD1 on 7 matching bases. CDR1 and CDR2 from the germline V gene are WSHSY and SAAADI. Trimming removed 6 bases at V and 3 bases at J, with 12 bases between. CDR3 length: 13 amino acids. For the CDR3, the DNA is TGCGCCAGCAGCGCGGGACAGATCTACGAGCAGTACTTC. It specifies CASSAGQIYEQYF.

The gene calls are TRBV6-5 and TRBJ1-1, with 7 bases matching TRBD1. Germline V gene lookup returns CDR1 MNHEY and CDR2 SVGAGI. Trimming at V came to 2 bases and at J to 7 bases, leaving 7 bases not matched to a gene. This CDR3 region has 14 residues. CDR3 amino acids: CASSYEGGEGEAFF. As DNA, the CDR3 is TGTGCCAGCAGTTACGAAGGGGGCGAGGGTGAAGCTTTCTTT.

This clone was seen a handful of times. CDR3 region: CASRGTGRDYEQYF. The CDR3 bases are TGTGCCAGTAGGGGGACAGGACGCGACTACGAGCAGTACTTC. The chain uses TRBV19 and TRBJ2-7, with 8 bases aligning to TRBD1. The V segment lost 6 bases and the J segment 3 bases; nucleotides outside the gene matches: 7. The germline V gene has CDR1 LNHDA and CDR2 SQIVND (reference sequence). There are 14 residues in the CDR3.

The CDR3 here is CASSLSSENTEAFF. As DNA, the CDR3 is TGTGCCAGCAGCTTATCTTCAGAGAACACTGAAGCTTTCTTT. This chain links TRBV11-2 with TRBJ1-1; D is unclear. Trimming removed 2 bases from V and 1 base from J, with 8 bases in between. The germline CDR1 and CDR2 sequences are SGHAT and FQNNGV. The CDR3 extends over 14 amino acids.

V is TRBV27 and J is TRBJ1-6, with TRBD1 matching 7 bases. V lost 6 bases to trimming and J lost 9 bases; unmatched junction nucleotides: 5. This CDR3 is 13 amino acids long. Germline CDR1 MNHEY, CDR2 SMNVEV (reference sequence). The CDR3 loop is CASRTGYGSPLHF. The CDR3 DNA sequence: TGTGCCAGCAGGACAGGGTACGGTTCACCCCTCCACTTT.

This clone was found once. The chain employs TRBV7-9 and TRBJ2-7; D remains unclear. Germline lookup yields CDR1 SEHNR and CDR2 FQNEAQ (reference sequence). This CDR3 has 12 residues. V dropped 5 bases and J dropped 3 bases, with 8 bases sitting between them. In DNA, the CDR3 is TGTGCCAGCAGCGCAGAAAACTACGAGCAGTACTTC. The encoded protein is CASSAENYEQYF. Together with reference TRBV7-9 and TRBJ2-7, the CDR3 gives the full variable domain: DTGVSQNPRHKITKRGQNVTFRCDPISEHNRLYWYRQTLGQGPEFLTYFQNEAQLEKSRLLSDRFSAERPKGSFSTLEIQRTEQGDSAMYLCASSAENYEQYFGPGTRLTVT.

This chain joins TRBV11-3 and TRBJ1-6; the D is unclear. The CDR3 is 13 residues long. V gave up 3 bases and J gave up 7 bases, with 7 bases separating them. The germline gives CDR1 SGHNT, CDR2 YENEEA. CDR3 nucleotides: TGTGCCAGCAGCTTTACAGCCAATTCACCCCTCCACTTT. Translated, it gives CASSFTANSPLHF.

This clone was observed a few times. The chain recombines TRBV4-3 with TRBJ2-1; 7 nucleotides match TRBD1. This CDR3 is built from 17 residues. Germline V gives CDR1 LGHNA, CDR2 YSLEER. With 1 base clipped from V and 2 bases from J, the junction kept 8 bases outside the gene matches. The CDR3 region is CASSQALGGQAYNEQFF. The CDR3, as DNA: TGCGCCAGCAGCCAAGCCCTAGGTGGACAGGCCTACAATGAGCAGTTCTTC.

The V gene is TRBV5-1, the J gene TRBJ2-7; 9 bases fit TRBD2. The V segment lost 0 bases and the J segment 2 bases; nucleotides outside the gene matches: 6. The CDR3 is 16 amino acids. The germline CDR1 and CDR2 sequences are SGHRS and YFSETQ. The CDR3 reads CASSLALAGGTYEQYF. The CDR3 bases are TGCGCCAGCAGCTTGGCCTTGGCGGGGGGGACCTACGAGCAGTACTTC. Filled out from reference TRBV5-1 and TRBJ2-7, the complete variable domain reads KAGVTQTPRYLIKTRGQQVTLSCSPISGHRSVSWYQQTPGQGLQFLFEYFSETQRNKGNFPGRFSGRQFSNSRSEMNVSTLELGDSALYLCASSLALAGGTYEQYFGPGTRLTVT.

About this clone itself: One end of the junction fails to match germline, which may point to a read error. This chain joins TRBV7-8 and TRBJ2-4, with D possibly TRBD1 on 6 matching bases. The length of the CDR3 is 14 residues. The V gene's germline CDR1 is SGHVS and CDR2 FQNEAQ. The CDR3 DNA reads TGTGCCAGCAGCTTAGGGACAGCCAAAAACAGTCAGTACTTC. Translation: CASSLGTAKNSQYF.

V usage is TRBV7-2 and J usage is TRBJ2-3; TRBD2 might be the D (5 bases). Trimming took 1 base from V and 1 from J, leaving 12 bases between them. The germline gives CDR1 SGHTA, CDR2 FQGNSA. The CDR3 is made up of 16 amino acids. The CDR3 region has the DNA TGTGCCAGCAGCTTAGGTCCACGGGATCGCACAGATACGCAGTATTTT. It encodes CASSLGPRDRTDTQYF.

The V and J genes are TRBV4-2 and TRBJ2-3; the match to TRBD2 covers 11 bases. The CDR3 length is 16 residues. Germline values: CDR1 LGHNA, CDR2 YNFKEQ. J gave up 4 bases and V 0 bases, and 3 bases lay outside the gene matches. CDR3 sequence (DNA): TGTGCCAGCAGCCAAGAACGTAGCGGGGGGGCAGATACGCAGTATTTT. Protein sequence: CASSQERSGGADTQYF.

This clone appeared once. The V and J genes are TRBV18 and TRBJ1-2, with D uncertain. Germline V gene data show CDR1 as KGHSH and CDR2 as LQKENI. V lost 2 bases and J 2 bases, leaving 9 bases between the germline ends. The CDR3 extends over 14 amino acids. The CDR3 region has the DNA TGTGCCAGCTCACCAGGGGAGACGAACTATGGCTACACCTTC. The encoded protein is CASSPGETNYGYTF.